A single sample is the source of the 18 T cell receptor beta chains below, sequenced in a study of T-cell reconstitution after alpha-beta-depleted transplantation in children. As it was prepared, the TCRbeta library received unique molecular identifiers. Via MiXCR, TCRdb re-called the PCR reads, giving one row per CDR3 protein. The sample has hundreds of thousands of distinct CDR3 sequences; 15% to 20% are singletons. This specimen was PBMCs, mostly from graft donor cells, taken 360 days after TCRalphabeta/CD19-depleted stem cell transplant. Receptor source: a boy younger than two who had a stem cell transplant for Wiskott-Aldrich syndrome, so the T cells may come from the graft donor.

This clonotype came up a few times. The chain employs TRBV21-1 and TRBJ2-7; the table's D call, TRBD1, was not checked against the DNA. TRBV21-1 is designated a pseudogene. The CDR3 is 14 amino acids. The CDR3 here is CASTLGTGPYEQYF. CDR3 in DNA: TGTGCCAGCACCCTAGGAACGGGGCCCTACGAGCAGTACTTC.

This chain links TRBV30 with TRBJ2-5; no clear D gene. Trimming took off 2 bases at V and 5 bases at J, with 15 bases between the two ends. This CDR3 comprises 14 residues. Germline CDR1 and CDR2: GTSNPN and SVGIG (reference sequence). The CDR3 protein is CAWSLPRRRETQYF. Here the CDR3 DNA reads TGTGCCTGGAGTCTGCCCCGGAGAAGGGAGACCCAGTACTTC.

This chain links TRBV2 with TRBJ2-6; 8 bases are shared with TRBD1. Germline CDR1 and CDR2: SNHLY and FYNNEI. The CDR3 covers 18 residues. CDR3 protein: CTCSSSTGVAPGANVLTF. The CDR3 DNA reads as TGTACCTGCAGCTCCTCGACAGGGGTCGCACCTGGGGCCAACGTCCTGACTTTC.

The chain uses TRBV4-3 and TRBJ2-6, with TRBD1 matching 8 bases. Per germline, CDR1 LGHNA and CDR2 YSLEER. Trimming removed 0 bases from V and 0 bases from J; junction bases left unmatched: 10. The CDR3 extends over 20 amino acids. The CDR3 here is CASSQDPQGAFFSGANVLTF. CDR3 bases: TGCGCCAGCAGCCAAGATCCCCAGGGGGCCTTTTTCTCTGGGGCCAACGTCCTGACTTTC.

CDR3 amino acids: CASRFSGGTNTGELFF. The DNA of the CDR3 is TGCGCCAGCAGATTTAGCGGGGGGACGAACACCGGGGAGCTGTTTTTT. The gene calls are TRBV10-2 and TRBJ2-2, with 10 nucleotides matching TRBD2. J lost 0 bases, V lost 6 bases, and 4 bases had no gene match. Germline CDR1 WSHSY, CDR2 SAAADI. The CDR3 length is 16 residues.

This clonotype was counted between two and nine times. This chain uses TRBV11-3 with TRBJ2-5, with a possible D match to TRBD2 (5 bases). Germline assignment: CDR1 SGHNT and CDR2 YENEEA. With 0 bases removed from V and 3 bases from J, the gap between germline ends came to 17 bases. There are 17 residues in the CDR3. DNA for the CDR3: TGTGCCAGCAGCTTAGATGCAGGAGGCTTCGGAAAAGAGACCCAGTACTTC. It codes for CASSLDAGGFGKETQYF.

The CDR3 reads CASSPCGQCEQYF. CDR3 coding DNA: TGTGCCAGCAGCCCGTGCGGGCAGTGCGAGCAGTACTTC. The chain has TRBV12-3 or TRBV12-4 and TRBJ2-7; a possible D gene is TRBD2 (5 bases). This CDR3 region has 13 residues. Trimming left V 6 bases short and J 6 bases short, with 15 bases between.

The V call is TRBV5-1, the J call TRBJ2-2; unclear D gene. The V end lost 1 base, the J end lost 0 bases, and 7 bases lay between the germline ends. The CDR3 is 15 residues long. Germline-derived CDR1 and CDR2 are SGHRS and YFSETQ. CDR3 loop: CASSLLTTNTGELFF. CDR3 in DNA: TGCGCCAGCAGCTTGTTGACGACGAACACCGGGGAGCTGTTTTTT.

This clonotype has a handful of counts. This chain uses TRBV25-1 with TRBJ2-1, with 11 bases identical to TRBD2. Germline loops: CDR1 MGHDK, CDR2 SYGVNS. V was clipped by 5 bases and J by 4 bases; unmatched bases: 10. The CDR3 has 17 amino acids. The CDR3 protein is CASSPSTSGGLYNEQFF. DNA of the CDR3: TGTGCCAGCAGTCCCTCCACTAGCGGGGGTTTATACAATGAGCAGTTCTTC.

This clonotype appeared many times. The rearrangement joins TRBV7-9 to TRBJ2-1; 8 bases align to TRBD2. Per the germline V gene, CDR1 is SEHNR and CDR2 is FQNEAQ (reference sequence). The CDR3 is made up of 17 amino acids. With V trimmed by 2 bases and J by 8 bases, 14 bases remained unmatched. CDR3 amino acids: CASSLPGRSGRTHEQFF. CDR3 nucleotides: TGTGCCAGCAGCTTACCGGGTAGGAGCGGGAGAACCCATGAGCAGTTCTTC.

The V gene is TRBV12-3 or TRBV12-4, the J gene TRBJ2-7, with D perhaps matching TRBD1 (6 bases). V dropped 5 bases and J dropped 3 bases, with 23 bases sitting between them. The CDR3 runs to 17 residues. The DNA for the CDR3 is TGTGCCAGCAGTATCTTATACGGGCAGGGGTCTTTCTACGAGCAGTACTTC. Protein: CASSILYGQGSFYEQYF.

This clonotype has at least ten counts. The rearrangement uses TRBV7-9 and TRBJ2-2, with unresolved D. Germline V gene data show CDR1 as SEHNR and CDR2 as FQNEAQ (reference sequence). The V end was cut by 2 bases, the J end by 7 bases, with 2 bases between. The CDR3 runs 11 residues. The CDR3 is CASSLYGELFF. The CDR3 nucleotides read TGTGCCAGCAGCTTATACGGGGAGCTGTTTTTT.

This rearrangement joins TRBV20-1 to TRBJ2-5; D is ambiguous. The CDR3 extends over 13 amino acids. CDR1 is DFQATT, CDR2 SNEGSKA, per germline (reference sequence). Trimming took off 4 bases at V and 2 bases at J, with 11 bases between the two ends. The chain's CDR3 is CSAITDPQETQYF. The DNA for the CDR3 is TGCAGTGCTATTACGGACCCTCAAGAGACCCAGTACTTC.

V gene TRBV6-1 combines with J gene TRBJ2-2; D unresolved. The length of the CDR3 is 15 residues. Looked up from germline, CDR1 is MNHNS and CDR2 is SASEGT. V gave up 4 bases and J gave up 0 bases, with 9 bases separating them. The CDR3 coding sequence is TGTGCCAGCAGTGGATCGTTCGCGAACACCGGGGAGCTGTTTTTT. Translation: CASSGSFANTGELFF.

The chain combines TRBV11-1 with TRBJ2-5; 11 nucleotides align to TRBD2. CDR1 SGHAT and CDR2 FQDESV come from the germline V gene (reference sequence). With 6 bases clipped from V and 2 bases from J, the junction kept 14 bases outside the gene matches. This CDR3 is built from 18 residues. CDR3 coding DNA: TGTGCCAGCAGGCCCTACGGGACTAGCGGAGAGGGGCAAGAGACCCAGTACTTC. Translating it yields CASRPYGTSGEGQETQYF.

This chain links TRBV12-3 or TRBV12-4 with TRBJ2-1; D is possibly TRBD1 (6 bases). This CDR3 is 14 amino acids long. Deletions cut 2 bases from V and 10 bases from J, with 15 bases between. CDR3 sequence: CASSLPRGGLEQFF. The CDR3 nucleotides are TGTGCCAGCAGTTTACCTAGAGGGGGTTTGGAGCAGTTCTTC.

This clonotype has more than one count but fewer than ten. This rearrangement joins TRBV28 to TRBJ2-3, with 11 bases aligning to TRBD2. The CDR3 has 19 amino acids. After removal of 5 bases from V and 5 bases from J, the junction contained 18 bases not matched to a gene. Germline V gene lookup returns CDR1 MDHEN and CDR2 SYDVKM. The DNA for the CDR3 is TGTGCCAGCAGTGACTTTAGCGGGGGGGCCTTAGCAGTCCGAGATACGCAGTATTTT. This gives the protein CASSDFSGGALAVRDTQYF. The entire variable domain, with the rest obtained from reference TRBV28 and TRBJ2-3, is as follows: DVKVTQSSRYLVKRTGEKVFLECVQDMDHENMFWYRQDPGLGLRLIYFSYDVKMKEKGDIPEGYSVSREKKERFSLILESASTNQTSMYLCASSDFSGGALAVRDTQYFGPGTRLTVL.

V and J are TRBV7-2 and TRBJ2-3, with D possibly matching TRBD1 (5 bases). V shed 9 bases and J shed 3 bases, with 13 bases lying between them. Germline-derived CDR1 and CDR2 are SGHTA and FQGNSA. The CDR3 spans 13 residues. The CDR3 sequence: CASRGFGTDTQYF. CDR3 sequence (DNA): TGTGCCAGTAGGGGTTTTGGAACAGATACGCAGTATTTT.